These T cell receptor beta chains were read from a single sample in a study of Graves' ophthalmopathy and Graves' hyperthyroidism. From the multiplex PCR reads, TCRdb called clonotypes with MiXCR, one entry per CDR3 protein. The sample gives approximately 1.2 million distinct CDR3 sequences, about 36% of which show up once; around 10% is in the top ten. Sequenced material: peripheral blood or thyroid tissue (not recorded which). The receptors here all came from an adult man with Graves' hyperthyroidism. The CDR3 runs from the conserved cysteine through the conserved F or W. D genes are given only for firm matches. Some rows have no size entry. The others give once, few or many, or a class for an expanded clone.

DNA: TGTGCCAGCAGTCCACCGGCAGATGAAAAACTGTTTTTT
CDR3: CASSPPADEKLFF
V: TRBV4-2
J: TRBJ1-4
length: 13
size: NA
D: NA

DNA: TGTGCCAGCAGCCAAGATCAGGACGGATCCTACGAGCAGTACTTC
CDR3: CASSQDQDGSYEQYF
V: TRBV3-1
J: TRBJ2-7
length: 15
size: few
D: NA

DNA: TGCAGTGCCTCCGGCGGGGTCAGCTCCTACGAGCAGTACTTC
CDR3: CSASGGVSSYEQYF
V: TRBV20-1
J: TRBJ2-7
length: 14
size: many
D: NA

DNA: TGTGCCAGCAGTCGGATGGGAAGCAATCAGCCCCAGCATTTT
CDR3: CASSRMGSNQPQHF
V: TRBV2
J: TRBJ1-5
length: 14
size: NA
D: NA

DNA: TGTGCCAGCACCCCGCCGGGGGGCATGAGCGGCTACACCTTC
CDR3: CASTPPGGMSGYTF
V: TRBV12-3/TRBV12-4
J: TRBJ1-2
length: 14
size: many
D: NA

DNA: TGTGCCACCAGCAGGACAACAGGGGGAGGTAATCAGCCCCAGCATTTT
CDR3: CATSRTTGGGNQPQHF
V: TRBV15
J: TRBJ1-5
length: 16
size: many
D: TRBD1

DNA: TGTGCCAGCAGCCCTAGCGGACAGGGAGTAGTAACCGGGGAGCTGTTTTTT
CDR3: CASSPSGQGVVTGELFF
V: TRBV25-1
J: TRBJ2-2
length: 17
size: once
D: NA

DNA: TGTGCCAGCAGCCCCGACTACTCAACCCTCCCTAAGGGCTACACCTTC
CDR3: CASSPDYSTLPKGYTF
V: TRBV7-9
J: TRBJ1-2
length: 16
size: many
D: NA

DNA: TGTGCCATCAGTCCGGGGGGTAGGCCTGAAGCTTTCTTT
CDR3: CAISPGGRPEAFF
V: TRBV10-3
J: TRBJ1-1
length: 13
size: NA
D: NA

DNA: TGCATTTCACCCCCGGGAGGGGCGGATGGCTACACCTTC
CDR3: CISPPGGADGYTF
V: TRBV20-1
J: TRBJ1-2
length: 13
size: few
D: NA

DNA: TGTGCCAGCAGCGCCAGGAGGAACACCGGGGAGCTGTTTTTT
CDR3: CASSARRNTGELFF
V: TRBV6-6
J: TRBJ2-2
length: 14
size: many
D: NA

DNA: TGTGCCAGCAGCCACGACAGCTTCGCCTACGAGCAGTACTTC
CDR3: CASSHDSFAYEQYF
V: TRBV5-4
J: TRBJ2-7
length: 14
size: NA
D: NA

DNA: TGTGCCAGCAGTCCTGATGGTCGCAGGAACACTGAAGCTTTCTTT
CDR3: CASSPDGRRNTEAFF
V: TRBV25-1
J: TRBJ1-1
length: 15
size: NA
D: NA

DNA: TGTGCCATCAGGGATACTAGCGGGAGATTTGAGACCCAGTACTTC
CDR3: CAIRDTSGRFETQYF
V: TRBV10-3
J: TRBJ2-5
length: 15
size: NA
D: TRBD2

DNA: TGTGCCAGCAGCGTTGAAATAGGGCTCTCCTACGAGCAGTACTTC
CDR3: CASSVEIGLSYEQYF
V: TRBV25-1
J: TRBJ2-7
length: 15
size: NA
D: NA

DNA: TGTGCCAGCAGTTTCGGGCGGGTCGAGCAGTACTTC
CDR3: CASSFGRVEQYF
V: TRBV12-3/TRBV12-4
J: TRBJ2-7
length: 12
size: many
D: NA

DNA: TGTGCCAGCAGCTTAGTTCGACAGGGCCTCTACGAGCAGTACTTC
CDR3: CASSLVRQGLYEQYF
V: TRBV7-9
J: TRBJ2-7
length: 15
size: many
D: TRBD1

DNA: TGTGCCAGCAGAGACGGACAGGGAAATTCACCCCTCCACTTT
CDR3: CASRDGQGNSPLHF
V: TRBV2
J: TRBJ1-6
length: 14
size: many
D: TRBD1

DNA: TGTGCCAGCAGCTTAGGACTATCAGGCTCCGGCTACACCTTC
CDR3: CASSLGLSGSGYTF
V: TRBV7-8
J: TRBJ1-2
length: 14
size: many
D: NA

DNA: TGTGCCAGCAGCTGGGCGGGGGGTGATGAAAAACTGTTTTTT
CDR3: CASSWAGGDEKLFF
V: TRBV7-8
J: TRBJ1-4
length: 14
size: many
D: NA

DNA: TGTGCCAGCAGCTTCGTACCGGGGTCCTCTGGAAACACCATATATTTT
CDR3: CASSFVPGSSGNTIYF
V: TRBV11-2
J: TRBJ1-3
length: 16
size: many
D: NA

DNA: TGCAGCGTTCCGGGACAAACTAACTATGGCTACACCTTC
CDR3: CSVPGQTNYGYTF
V: TRBV29-1
J: TRBJ1-2
length: 13
size: many
D: NA

DNA: TGCAGCTTAGCTGGTGGGGGGACCGGGGAGCTGTTTTTT
CDR3: CSLAGGGTGELFF
V: TRBV29-1
J: TRBJ2-2
length: 13
size: NA
D: NA

DNA: TGTGCCATCAGTGGCGGGGTGGCAGAGACCCATCTCTTC
CDR3: CAISGGVAETHLF
V: TRBV10-3
J: TRBJ1-2
length: 13
size: NA
D: NA

DNA: TGTGCCAGCAGTGTTGGACAGTACCAAGAGACCCAGTACTTC
CDR3: CASSVGQYQETQYF
V: TRBV2
J: TRBJ2-5
length: 14
size: many
D: NA

DNA: TGTGCCAGCAGCTCCCGGGGACTAGCGGGAGTTCGGGGGTTCAATGAGCAGTTCTTC
CDR3: CASSSRGLAGVRGFNEQFF
V: TRBV7-6
J: TRBJ2-1
length: 19
size: NA
D: TRBD2

DNA: TGTGCTAGCAGCCCGTTAAAGTACGAGCAGTACTTC
CDR3: CASSPLKYEQYF
V: TRBV9
J: TRBJ2-7
length: 12
size: NA
D: NA

DNA: TGTGCCAGCAGCTTAGCTAGCGGGGGCTCTGGGGCCAACGTCCTGACTTTC
CDR3: CASSLASGGSGANVLTF
V: TRBV7-3
J: TRBJ2-6
length: 17
size: many
D: TRBD2

DNA: TGTGCCAGCAGCCCGTTGGCGAGCGGCTATGGCTACACCTTC
CDR3: CASSPLASGYGYTF
V: TRBV6-1
J: TRBJ1-2
length: 14
size: few
D: NA

DNA: TGCAGCGTTATTACGGGACAGGGGTTCGCGCAGCAGTACTTC
CDR3: CSVITGQGFAQQYF
V: TRBV29-1
J: TRBJ2-7
length: 14
size: NA
D: TRBD1

DNA: TGTGCCAGCAGCCAGCCGGAGACCCAGTACTTC
CDR3: CASSQPETQYF
V: TRBV11-2
J: TRBJ2-5
length: 11
size: few
D: NA

DNA: TGTGCCAGCAGCCCCAAGACAAGCACTGAAGCTTTCTTT
CDR3: CASSPKTSTEAFF
V: TRBV5-8
J: TRBJ1-1
length: 13
size: many
D: NA

DNA: TGTGCCAGCAGTTTGCGTCCTCGTAATCAGCCCCAGCATTTT
CDR3: CASSLRPRNQPQHF
V: TRBV12-3/TRBV12-4
J: TRBJ1-5
length: 14
size: few
D: NA

DNA: TGCGCCGACCTAAGGGACAGGAACTATGGCTACACCTTC
CDR3: CADLRDRNYGYTF
V: TRBV10-2
J: TRBJ1-2
length: 13
size: few
D: TRBD1

DNA: TGCAGCGGCTTTCGACAGGGGAGGCGCACTGAAGCTTTCTTT
CDR3: CSGFRQGRRTEAFF
V: TRBV29-1
J: TRBJ1-1
length: 14
size: many
D: TRBD1

DNA: TGTGCCAGTAAATATGGCCAGGGGAGCAACGAGCAGTACTTC
CDR3: CASKYGQGSNEQYF
V: TRBV2
J: TRBJ2-7
length: 14
size: many
D: NA

DNA: TGCAGTGCTAGAGATTTGCGCTCTAATTCACCCCTCCACTTT
CDR3: CSARDLRSNSPLHF
V: TRBV20-1
J: TRBJ1-6
length: 14
size: many
D: NA

DNA: TGCGCCAGCAGCTTTGCCATCGGGAACACTGAAGCTTTCTTT
CDR3: CASSFAIGNTEAFF
V: TRBV5-1
J: TRBJ1-1
length: 14
size: NA
D: NA

DNA: TGCAGTGCTAGAGATCGATCGGGGTCCGGGGAGCTGTTTTTT
CDR3: CSARDRSGSGELFF
V: TRBV20-1
J: TRBJ2-2
length: 14
size: many
D: NA

DNA: TGTGCCATCAGTCCTGGACGGAATCAGCCCCAGCATTTT
CDR3: CAISPGRNQPQHF
V: TRBV10-3
J: TRBJ1-5
length: 13
size: once
D: NA

DNA: TGCGCCAGCAGCTGGAGGACTAGCGGCAACACCGGGGAGCTGTTTTTT
CDR3: CASSWRTSGNTGELFF
V: TRBV5-1
J: TRBJ2-2
length: 16
size: many
D: TRBD2